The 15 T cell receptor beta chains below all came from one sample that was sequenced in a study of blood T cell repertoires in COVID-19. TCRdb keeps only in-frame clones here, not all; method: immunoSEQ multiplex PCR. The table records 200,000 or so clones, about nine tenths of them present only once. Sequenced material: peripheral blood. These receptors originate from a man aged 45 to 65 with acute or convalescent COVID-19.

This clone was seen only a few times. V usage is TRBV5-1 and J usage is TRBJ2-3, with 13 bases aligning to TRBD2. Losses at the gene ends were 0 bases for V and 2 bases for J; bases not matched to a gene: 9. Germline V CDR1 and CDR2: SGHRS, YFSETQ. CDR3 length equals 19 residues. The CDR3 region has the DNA TGCGCCAGCAGCTTGGCCGGGACTAGCGGGGTTACTGACACAGATACGCAGTATTTT. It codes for CASSLAGTSGVTDTDTQYF. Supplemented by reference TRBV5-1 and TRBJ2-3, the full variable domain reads KAGVTQTPRYLIKTRGQQVTLSCSPISGHRSVSWYQQTPGQGLQFLFEYFSETQRNKGNFPGRFSGRQFSNSRSEMNVSTLELGDSALYLCASSLAGTSGVTDTDTQYFGPGTRLTVL.

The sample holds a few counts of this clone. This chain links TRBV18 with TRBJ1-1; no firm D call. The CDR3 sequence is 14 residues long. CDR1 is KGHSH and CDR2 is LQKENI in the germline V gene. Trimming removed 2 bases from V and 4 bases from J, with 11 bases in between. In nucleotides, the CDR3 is TGTGCCAGCTCACCAGACGACCGACTCACTGAAGCTTTCTTT. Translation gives CASSPDDRLTEAFF.

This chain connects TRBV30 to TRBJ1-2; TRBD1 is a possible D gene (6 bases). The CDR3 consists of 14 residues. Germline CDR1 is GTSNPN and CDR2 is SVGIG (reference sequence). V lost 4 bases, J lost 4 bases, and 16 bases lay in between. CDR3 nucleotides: TGTGCCTGGACCCCGGGGGGGGCCGGCTATGGCTACACCTTC. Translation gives CAWTPGGAGYGYTF.

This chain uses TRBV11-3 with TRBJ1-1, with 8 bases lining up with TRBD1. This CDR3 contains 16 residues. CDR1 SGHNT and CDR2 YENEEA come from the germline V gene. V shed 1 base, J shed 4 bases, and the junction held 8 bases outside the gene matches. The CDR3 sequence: CASSLGQGAGSTEAFF. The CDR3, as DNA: TGTGCCAGCAGCTTAGGGCAGGGGGCCGGGAGCACTGAAGCTTTCTTT.

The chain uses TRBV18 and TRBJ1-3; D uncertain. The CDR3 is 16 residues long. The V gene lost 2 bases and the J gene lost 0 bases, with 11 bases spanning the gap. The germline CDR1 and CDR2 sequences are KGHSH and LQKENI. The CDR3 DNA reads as TGTGCCAGCTCACCAGTTGATGGGAGCTCTGGAAACACCATATATTTT. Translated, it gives CASSPVDGSSGNTIYF.

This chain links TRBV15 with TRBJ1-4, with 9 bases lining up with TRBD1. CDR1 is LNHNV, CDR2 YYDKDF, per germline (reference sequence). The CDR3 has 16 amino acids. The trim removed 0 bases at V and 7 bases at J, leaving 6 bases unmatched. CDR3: CATSRDGGTGSEKLFF. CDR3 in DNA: TGTGCCACCAGCAGAGATGGAGGGACAGGGAGTGAAAAACTGTTTTTT.

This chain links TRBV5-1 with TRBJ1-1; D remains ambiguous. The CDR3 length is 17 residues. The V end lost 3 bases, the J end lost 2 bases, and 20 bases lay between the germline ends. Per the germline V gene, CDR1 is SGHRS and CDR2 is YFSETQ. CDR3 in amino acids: CASSSGGSGEPNTEAFF. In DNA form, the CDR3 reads TGCGCCAGCAGCTCTGGAGGGAGCGGGGAACCCAACACTGAAGCTTTCTTT.

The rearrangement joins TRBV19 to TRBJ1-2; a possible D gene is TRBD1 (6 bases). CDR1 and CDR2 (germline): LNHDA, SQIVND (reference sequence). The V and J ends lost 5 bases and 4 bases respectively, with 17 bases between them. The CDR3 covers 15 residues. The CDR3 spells CASSDRSQGIYGYTF. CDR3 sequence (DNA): TGTGCCAGTAGTGATAGGAGTCAGGGGATCTATGGCTACACCTTC.

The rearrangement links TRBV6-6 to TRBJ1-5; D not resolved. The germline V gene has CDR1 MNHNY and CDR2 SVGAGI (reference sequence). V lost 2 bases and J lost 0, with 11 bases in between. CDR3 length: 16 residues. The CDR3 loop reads CASSYIGGYSNQPQHF. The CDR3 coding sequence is TGTGCCAGCAGTTACATCGGAGGGTATAGCAATCAGCCCCAGCATTTT.

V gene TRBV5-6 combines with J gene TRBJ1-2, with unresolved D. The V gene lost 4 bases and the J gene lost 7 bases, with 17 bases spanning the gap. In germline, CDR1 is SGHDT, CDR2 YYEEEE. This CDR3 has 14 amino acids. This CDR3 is CASSLPRVSVGYTF. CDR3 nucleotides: TGTGCCAGCAGCCTCCCCCGGGTGTCAGTTGGCTACACCTTC.

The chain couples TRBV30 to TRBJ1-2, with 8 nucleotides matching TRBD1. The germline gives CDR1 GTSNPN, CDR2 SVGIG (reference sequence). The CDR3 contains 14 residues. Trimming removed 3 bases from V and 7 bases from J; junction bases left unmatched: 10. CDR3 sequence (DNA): TGTGCCTGGAGGCAGGGGGCCGGCTATCGTGGCTACACCTTC. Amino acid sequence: CAWRQGAGYRGYTF. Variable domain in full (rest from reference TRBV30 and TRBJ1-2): SQTIHQWPATLVQPVGSPLSLECTVEGTSNPNLYWYRQAAGRGLQLLFYSVGIGQISSEVPQNLSASRPQDRQFILSSKKLLLSDSGFYLCAWRQGAGYRGYTFGSGTRLTVV.

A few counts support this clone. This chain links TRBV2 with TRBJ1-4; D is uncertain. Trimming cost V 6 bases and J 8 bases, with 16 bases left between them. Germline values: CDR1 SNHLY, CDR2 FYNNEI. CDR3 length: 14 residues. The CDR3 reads CASRVVGGGEKLFF. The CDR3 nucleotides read TGTGCCAGCAGGGTCGTGGGAGGAGGAGAAAAACTGTTTTTT.

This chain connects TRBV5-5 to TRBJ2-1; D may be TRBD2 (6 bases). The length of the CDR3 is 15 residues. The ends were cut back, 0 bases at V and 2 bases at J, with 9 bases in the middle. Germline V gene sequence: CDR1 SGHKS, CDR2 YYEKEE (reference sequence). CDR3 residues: CASSLDGGPYNEQFF. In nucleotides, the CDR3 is TGTGCCAGCAGCTTGGACGGGGGACCCTACAATGAGCAGTTCTTC.

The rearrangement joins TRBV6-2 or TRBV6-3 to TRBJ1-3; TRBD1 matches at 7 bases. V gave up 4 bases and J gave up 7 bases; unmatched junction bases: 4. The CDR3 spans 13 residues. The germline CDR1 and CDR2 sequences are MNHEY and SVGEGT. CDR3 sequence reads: CASSWGQRNTIYF. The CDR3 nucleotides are TGTGCCAGCAGTTGGGGACAGAGGAACACCATATATTTT.

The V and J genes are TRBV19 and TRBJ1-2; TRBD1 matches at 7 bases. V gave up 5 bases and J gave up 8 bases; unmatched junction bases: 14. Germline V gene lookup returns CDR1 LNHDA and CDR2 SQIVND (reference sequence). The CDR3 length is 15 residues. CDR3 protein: CASSPRQGRGEGYTF. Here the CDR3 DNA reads TGTGCCAGTAGTCCCAGACAGGGACGCGGGGAAGGCTACACCTTC.